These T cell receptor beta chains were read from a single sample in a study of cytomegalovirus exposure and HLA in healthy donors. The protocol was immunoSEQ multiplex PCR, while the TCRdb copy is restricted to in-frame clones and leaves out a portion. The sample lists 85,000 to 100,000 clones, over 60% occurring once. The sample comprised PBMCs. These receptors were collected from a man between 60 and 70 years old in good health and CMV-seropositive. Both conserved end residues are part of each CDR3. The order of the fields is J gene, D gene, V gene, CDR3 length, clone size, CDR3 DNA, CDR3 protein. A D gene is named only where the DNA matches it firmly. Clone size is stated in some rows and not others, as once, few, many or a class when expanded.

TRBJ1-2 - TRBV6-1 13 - TGTGCCAGCAGCGTAGGGGGAAACTATGGCTACACCTTC CASSVGGNYGYTF
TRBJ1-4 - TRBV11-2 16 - TGTGCCAGCAGCTTCCTCGTAATTGCAACTAATGAAAAACTGTTTTTT CASSFLVIATNEKLFF
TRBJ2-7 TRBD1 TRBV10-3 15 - TGTGCCATCCAACCGGCGGACAGGGTATCCTACGAGCAGTACTTC CAIQPADRVSYEQYF
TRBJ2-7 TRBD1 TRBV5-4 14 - TGTGCCAGCAGCCGGGGACAGGATAGCTACGAGCAGTACTTC CASSRGQDSYEQYF
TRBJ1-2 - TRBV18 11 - TGTGCCAGCTCTAATAACTATGGCTACACCTTC CASSNNYGYTF
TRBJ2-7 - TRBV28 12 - TGTGCCAGCAGTTTATCCAGCTACGAGCAGTACTTC CASSLSSYEQYF
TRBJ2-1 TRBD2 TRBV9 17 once TGTGCCAGCAGCGTAGGATCGGGGGGGCCAGCACCAAATGAGCAGTTCTTC CASSVGSGGPAPNEQFF
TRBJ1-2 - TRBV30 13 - TGTGCCTGGAGTAAGGGGACTACCGATGGCTACACCTTC CAWSKGTTDGYTF
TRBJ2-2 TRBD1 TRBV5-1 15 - TGCGCCAGCAGACGTGACAGGGCGAACACCGGGGAGCTGTTTTTT CASRRDRANTGELFF
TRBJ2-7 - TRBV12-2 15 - TGTGCAAGTCGCTCCCTATCCTCGGCGGGCTACGAGCAGTACTTC CASRSLSSAGYEQYF
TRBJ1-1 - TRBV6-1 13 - TGTGCCAGCATGGGACTTTGGAACACTGAAGCTTTCTTT CASMGLWNTEAFF
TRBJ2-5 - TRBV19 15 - TGTGCCAGTAGCCGCCTTGCCGTGAGGGGGGAGACCCAGTACTTC CASSRLAVRGETQYF
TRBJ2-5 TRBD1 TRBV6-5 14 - TGTGCCAGCAGCGACAGGGGGCCCCAAGGAACCCAGTACTTC CASSDRGPQGTQYF
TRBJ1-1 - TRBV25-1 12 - TGTGCCAAACGGTTCGGTTACACTGAAGCTTTCTTT CAKRFGYTEAFF
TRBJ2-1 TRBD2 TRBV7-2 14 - TGTGCCAGCAGCAGCGGGGTACGGTACAATGAGCAGTTCTTC CASSSGVRYNEQFF
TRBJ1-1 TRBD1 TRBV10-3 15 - TGTGCCATCAGTGGAACCGGGACAGGGGGCACTGAAGCTTTCTTT CAISGTGTGGTEAFF
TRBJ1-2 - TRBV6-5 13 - TGTGCCAGCAGAGCCGGGTCCTTCTATGGCTACACCTTC CASRAGSFYGYTF
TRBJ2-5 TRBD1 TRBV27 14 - TGTGCCAGCAGTGTGAGGGACAGCGGAGAGACCCAGTACTTC CASSVRDSGETQYF
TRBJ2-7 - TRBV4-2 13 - TGTGCCAGCAGCCAAGGGGGGAGGCGGGAGCAGTACTTC CASSQGGRREQYF
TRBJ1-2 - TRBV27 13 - TGTGCCACCAGAGGAGGGGATCACTATGGCTACACCTTC CATRGGDHYGYTF
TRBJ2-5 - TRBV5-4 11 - TGTGCCAGCCAGGGATGGGGGACCCAGTACTTC CASQGWGTQYF
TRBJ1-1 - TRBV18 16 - TGTGCCAGCTCTCTTCTTCAAGGGGAGGCGAACACTGAAGCTTTCTTT CASSLLQGEANTEAFF
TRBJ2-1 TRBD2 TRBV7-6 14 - TGTGCCAGCAGGTCTGGCGGGGGGGGCAATGAGCAGTTCTTC CASRSGGGGNEQFF
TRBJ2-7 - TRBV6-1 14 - TGTGCCAGCAGTGAATGGGGGGTCTCCTACGAGCAGTACTTC CASSEWGVSYEQYF
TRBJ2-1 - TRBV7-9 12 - TGTTCCAGCAGCTTATTATCCAATGAGCAGTTCTTC CSSSLLSNEQFF
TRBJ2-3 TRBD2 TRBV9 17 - TGTGCCAGCAGCGTAGCTACCGGACTAGCGGGGGAGGATACGCAGTATTTT CASSVATGLAGEDTQYF
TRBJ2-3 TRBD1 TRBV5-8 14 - TGTGCCAGCATCTTGCAGGGGGCCGGTAATACGCAGTATTTT CASILQGAGNTQYF
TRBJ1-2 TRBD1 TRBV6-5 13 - TGTGCCAGCACTAAGACAGGGGTCTATGGCTACACCTTC CASTKTGVYGYTF
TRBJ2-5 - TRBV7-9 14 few TGTGCCAGCAGCTTAGCGAGTTTTCCAGAGACCCAGTACTTC CASSLASFPETQYF
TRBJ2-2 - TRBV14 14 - TGTGCCAGCAGCCAGGGAGCGTATACCGGGGAGCTGTTTTTT CASSQGAYTGELFF
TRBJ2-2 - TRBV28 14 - TGTGCCAGCAGTCCCCTGACTAAAACCGGGGAGCTGTTTTTT CASSPLTKTGELFF
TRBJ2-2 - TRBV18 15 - TGTGCCAGCTCCCCCTTCGCGGGGAACACCGGGGAGCTGTTTTTT CASSPFAGNTGELFF
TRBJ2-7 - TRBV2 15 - TGTGCCAGCAGTGAAGTGGGACTTGACTCCTACGAGCAGTACTTC CASSEVGLDSYEQYF
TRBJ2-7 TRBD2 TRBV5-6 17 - TGTGCCAGCAGCGGCCCCGCTAGGCGGGGGGGCGTCTACGAGCAGTACTTC CASSGPARRGGVYEQYF
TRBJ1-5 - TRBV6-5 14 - TGTGCCAGCAGTACGCGGGGCGGGCGTCAGCCCCAGCATTTT CASSTRGGRQPQHF
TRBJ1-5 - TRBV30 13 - TGTGCCTGGAGTCCGGGAATGCGGCAGCCCCAGCATTTT CAWSPGMRQPQHF
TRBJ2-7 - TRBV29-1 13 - TGCAGCGTATACGGCGGCGGATCTTACGAGCAGTACTTC CSVYGGGSYEQYF
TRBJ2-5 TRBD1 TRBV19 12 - TGTGCCAGCGGACAGGGGGAAGAGACCCAGTACTTC CASGQGEETQYF
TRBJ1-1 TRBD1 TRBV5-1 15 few TGCGCCAGCTCCTTTCAGGGACAGGGAAACACTGAAGCTTTCTTT CASSFQGQGNTEAFF
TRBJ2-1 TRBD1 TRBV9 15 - TGTGCCAGCAGCGTCGGGACAGGGGCCTACAATGAGCAGTTCTTC CASSVGTGAYNEQFF
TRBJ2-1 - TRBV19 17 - TGTGCCAGTAGTATAGGTGGGGGCTGGAGCTTCTACAATGAGCAGTTCTTC CASSIGGGWSFYNEQFF
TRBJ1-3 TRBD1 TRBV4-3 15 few TGCGCCAGCAGCCCTACAGGGGGCTCTGGAAACACCATATATTTT CASSPTGGSGNTIYF
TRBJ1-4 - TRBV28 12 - TGTGCCAGCAATCCGTCAGGGGCAAAACTGTTTTTT CASNPSGAKLFF
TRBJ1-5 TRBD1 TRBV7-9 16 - TGTGCCAGCAGCCACGGGGACAGGGAGGCAGGTCAGCCCCAGCATTTT CASSHGDREAGQPQHF
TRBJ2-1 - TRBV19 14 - TGTGCCAGTAATCAGGGGGGCTCCTACAATGAGCAGTTCTTC CASNQGGSYNEQFF
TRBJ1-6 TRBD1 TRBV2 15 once TGTGCCAGCAGTGAAACCGGGACAGGGGTTTCACCCCTCCACTTT CASSETGTGVSPLHF